Sequencing of this T cell receptor (beta chain) was carried out in a study of glioma-infiltrating T cells. This clonotype has a count of ten or more. The antigen remains undetermined. Study results and limitations: Very few CDR3 sequences were shared between tissue and blood. Non-neoplastic patients had below-expected tissue-blood divergence, while all gliomas exceeded expectation.

Amplification of TCR alpha and beta CDR3 regions from RNA used iRepertoire nested multiplex PCR. For one-step reverse transcription and amplification, roughly 100-400 ng of tissue mRNA or PBMC total RNA was used. Each CDR3 protein is one row after TCRdb ran MiXCR on the multiplex PCR reads. The sample lists about 110,000 distinct CDR3 sequences, about 25% occurring once. The trim removed 1 base at V and 3 bases at J, leaving 3 bases unmatched. Germline CDR1 SGHTA, CDR2 FQGTGA. The CDR3 is 15 amino acids. The source of this sequence is a human donor with low-grade glioma or glioblastoma, undergoing nonglioma brain surgery, or in good health (not recorded which). The J gene is TRBJ2-3, the V gene TRBV7-3; 8 bases fit TRBD2. The source material was glioma tissue, nonneoplastic brain tissue, or PBMCs (not recorded which). Here the CDR3 reads CASSLSGGKTDTQYF. The CDR3 DNA reads as TGTGCCAGCAGCTTAAGCGGGGGGAAGACAGATACGCAGTATTTT.